This TCR beta chain was found in a study of blood T cells in healthy people across ages. It was with a sample-barcoded 5' primer and a J-beta primer mix that a second PCR of roughly 7 to 12 cycles was run. MiXCR, applied by TCRdb to the 5' RACE reads, yields one record per CDR3 protein. The data contain about 1.6 million distinct CDR3 sequences, about 35% of them seen just once; the ten biggest clones take up about 11%. Comments on this clonotype: Its specificity is not known.

Regarding the study as a whole: TCR beta diversity, measured per million T cells, fell in a roughly linear way with age.

Germline V gene data show CDR1 as MDHEN and CDR2 as SYDVKM. V lost 6 bases, J lost 5 bases, and 12 bases lay in between. The length of the CDR3 is 13 residues. The rearrangement joins TRBV28 to TRBJ2-3, with no clear D. Input material: blood. The TCR sequence derives from a woman aged 25 to 39 in good health. The CDR3 here is CASRARRIDTQYF. The CDR3 DNA follows: TGTGCCAGCAGGGCGCGTCGCATAGATACGCAGTATTTT.